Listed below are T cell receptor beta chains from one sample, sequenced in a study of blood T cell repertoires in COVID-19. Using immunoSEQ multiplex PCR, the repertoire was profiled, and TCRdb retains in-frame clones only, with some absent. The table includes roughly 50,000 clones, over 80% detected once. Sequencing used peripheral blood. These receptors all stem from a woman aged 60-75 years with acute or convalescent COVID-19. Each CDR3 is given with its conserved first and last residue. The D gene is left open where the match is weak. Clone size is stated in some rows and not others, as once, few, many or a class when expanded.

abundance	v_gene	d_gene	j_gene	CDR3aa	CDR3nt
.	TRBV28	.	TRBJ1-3	CASSDLTGFGGNTIYF	TGTGCCAGCAGCGACCTTACAGGGTTTGGCGGAAACACCATATATTTT
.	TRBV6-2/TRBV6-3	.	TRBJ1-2	CASSSMSYGYTF	TGTGCCAGCAGTTCCATGTCCTATGGCTACACCTTC
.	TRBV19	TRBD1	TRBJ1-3	CASSSGDSTGNTIYF	TGTGCCAGTAGTAGCGGGGACAGCACTGGAAACACCATATATTTT
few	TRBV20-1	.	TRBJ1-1	CSARLEPEAFF	TGCAGTGCTAGACTGGAGCCCGAAGCTTTCTTT
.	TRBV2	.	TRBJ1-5	CASRGQRTSNQPQHF	TGTGCCAGCAGAGGACAGAGGACCAGCAATCAGCCCCAGCATTTT
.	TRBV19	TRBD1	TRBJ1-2	CASTMDRTNYGYTF	TGTGCCAGTACTATGGACAGGACTAACTATGGCTACACCTTC
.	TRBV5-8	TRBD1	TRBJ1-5	CASSSDRGRGGNQPQHF	TGTGCCAGCAGCTCGGACAGGGGGCGGGGGGGCAATCAGCCCCAGCATTTT
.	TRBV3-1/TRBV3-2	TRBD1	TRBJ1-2	CASSQASFYRDRGSHGYTF	TGTGCCAGCAGCCAAGCTAGCTTTTACCGGGACAGGGGATCACATGGCTACACCTTC
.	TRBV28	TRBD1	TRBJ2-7	CASRGSGTGLNEQYF	TGTGCCAGCAGAGGATCCGGGACAGGGTTAAACGAGCAGTACTTC
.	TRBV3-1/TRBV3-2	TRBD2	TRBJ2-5	CASSQAWTGGETQYF	TGTGCCAGCAGCCAAGCTTGGACGGGAGGTGAGACCCAGTACTTC
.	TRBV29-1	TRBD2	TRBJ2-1	CSVRPGGSPNEQFF	TGCAGCGTCCGCCCGGGCGGGAGTCCCAATGAGCAGTTCTTC
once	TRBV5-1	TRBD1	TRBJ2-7	CASSSGQSYEQYF	TGCGCCAGCAGCTCGGGACAGTCCTACGAGCAGTACTTC
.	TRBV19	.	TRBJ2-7	CASRISMTAIPYEQYF	TGTGCCAGTAGGATATCAATGACAGCCATTCCCTACGAGCAGTACTTC
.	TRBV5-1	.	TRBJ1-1	CASSLELASGPEAFF	TGCGCCAGCAGCTTGGAGTTGGCGTCAGGGCCTGAAGCTTTCTTT
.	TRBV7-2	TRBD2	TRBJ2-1	CASSLASTSGPKFF	TGTGCCAGCAGCTTAGCGTCGACTAGCGGCCCAAAGTTCTTC
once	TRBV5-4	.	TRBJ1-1	CASSWGGTRNTEAFF	TGTGCCAGCAGCTGGGGGGGCACCCGGAACACTGAAGCTTTCTTT
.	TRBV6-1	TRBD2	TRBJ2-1	CASSEQGGLAGEQFF	TGTGCCAGCAGTGAACAGGGGGGACTAGCTGGTGAGCAGTTCTTC
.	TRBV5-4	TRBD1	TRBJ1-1	CASNRIGQAGAEAFF	TGTGCCAGCAATCGGATCGGACAGGCCGGGGCTGAAGCTTTCTTT
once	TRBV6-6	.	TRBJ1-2	CASSSPGGGYTF	TGTGCCAGCAGTTCCCCAGGAGGGGGCTACACCTTC
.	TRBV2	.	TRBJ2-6	CASSLNYPGANVLTF	TGTGCCAGCAGTCTTAACTACCCTGGGGCCAACGTCCTGACTTTC
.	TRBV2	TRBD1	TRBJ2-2	CASKGDRNTGELFF	TGTGCCAGCAAGGGGGACAGGAACACCGGGGAGCTGTTTTTT
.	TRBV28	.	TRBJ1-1	CASKSRGRITEAFF	TGTGCCAGCAAGTCCCGCGGGCGCATCACTGAAGCTTTCTTT
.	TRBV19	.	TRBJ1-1	CASSIRAGVVNTEAFF	TGTGCCAGTAGTATTAGGGCAGGGGTCGTGAACACTGAAGCTTTCTTT
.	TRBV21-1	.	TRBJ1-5	CASSYNRLRREPQHF	TGTGCCAGCAGCTACAACAGGCTCCGGAGAGAGCCCCAGCATTTT
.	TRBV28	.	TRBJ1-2	CASIDTANYGYTF	TGTGCCAGCATCGACACCGCTAACTATGGCTACACCTTC
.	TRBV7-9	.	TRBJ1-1	CASSLWTENTEAFF	TGTGCCAGCAGCCTATGGACAGAGAACACTGAAGCTTTCTTT
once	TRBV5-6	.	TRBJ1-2	CASSLRGASYGYTF	TGTGCCAGCAGCTTACGGGGGGCCTCTTATGGCTACACCTTC
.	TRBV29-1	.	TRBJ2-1	CSVEDPDTYNEQFF	TGCAGCGTTGAAGATCCCGACACCTACAATGAGCAGTTCTTC
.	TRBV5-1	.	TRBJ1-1	CASSQDRNTEAFF	TGCGCCAGCAGCCAGGATAGAAACACTGAAGCTTTCTTT
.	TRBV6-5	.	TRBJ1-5	CASSRQNSNQPQHF	TGTGCCAGCAGTCGACAGAATAGCAATCAGCCCCAGCATTTT
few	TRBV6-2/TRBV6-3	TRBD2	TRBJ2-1	CASSYALVRRRREGSNEQFF	TGTGCCAGCAGTTACGCTCTCGTCCGACGTAGGCGGGAGGGCTCCAATGAGCAGTTCTTC
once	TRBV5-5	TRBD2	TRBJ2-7	CASSLSSGSSYEQYF	TGTGCCAGCAGCTTGTCTAGCGGGAGTTCCTACGAGCAGTACTTC
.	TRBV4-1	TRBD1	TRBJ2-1	CASSQGTGVYNEQFF	TGCGCCAGCAGCCAAGGGACAGGGGTTTACAATGAGCAGTTCTTC
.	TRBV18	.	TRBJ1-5	CASSPRQANQPQHF	TGTGCCAGCTCACCACGCCAGGCTAATCAGCCCCAGCATTTT
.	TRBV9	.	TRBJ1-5	CASSVDLSSNQPQHF	TGTGCCAGCAGCGTAGATCTGAGCAGCAATCAGCCCCAGCATTTT
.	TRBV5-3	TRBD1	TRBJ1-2	CARSLPPGQGAPCYGYTF	TGTGCCAGAAGCTTACCCCCGGGACAGGGGGCACCCTGCTATGGCTACACCTTC
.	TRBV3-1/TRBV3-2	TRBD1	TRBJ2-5	CASGNRGQETQYF	TGTGCCAGCGGGAACAGGGGTCAAGAGACCCAGTACTTC
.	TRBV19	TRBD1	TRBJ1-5	CASGSAGTGRNNQPQHF	TGTGCCAGTGGGTCCGCGGGGACAGGCAGAAATAATCAGCCCCAGCATTTT
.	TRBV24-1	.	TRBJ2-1	CATSDPSHRVNEQFF	TGTGCCACCAGTGACCCGTCACACCGGGTCAATGAGCAGTTCTTC
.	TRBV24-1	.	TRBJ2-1	CATSDRVQDSDEQFF	TGTGCCACCAGTGACCGGGTCCAAGATTCGGATGAGCAGTTCTTC
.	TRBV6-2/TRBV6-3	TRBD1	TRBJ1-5	CASSSRDRSNQPQHF	TGTGCCAGCAGTAGCCGGGACAGGAGCAATCAGCCCCAGCATTTT
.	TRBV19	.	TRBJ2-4	CASKKAASRKNIQYF	TGTGCCAGTAAGAAAGCGGCTTCCAGGAAAAACATTCAGTACTTC
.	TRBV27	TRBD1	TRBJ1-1	CASSPWTGAYTEAFF	TGTGCCAGCAGTCCCTGGACAGGGGCGTACACTGAAGCTTTCTTT
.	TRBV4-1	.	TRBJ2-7	CASSQTYDPRQRYEQYF	TGCGCCAGCAGCCAAACGTACGATCCGAGACAGAGGTACGAGCAGTACTTC
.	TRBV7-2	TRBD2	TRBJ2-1	CASSLALAGNEQFF	TGTGCCAGCAGCTTAGCTCTAGCGGGAAATGAGCAGTTCTTC
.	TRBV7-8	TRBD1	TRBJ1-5	CASSLKRPWGQAGEPQHF	TGTGCCAGCAGCTTAAAGCGCCCTTGGGGACAGGCAGGGGAGCCCCAGCATTTT
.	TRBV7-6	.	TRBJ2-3	CASSSLGGDTQYF	TGTGCCAGCAGCTCCTTAGGGGGAGATACGCAGTATTTT
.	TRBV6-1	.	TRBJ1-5	CASSEGGQGRQPQHF	TGTGCCAGCAGTGAAGGTGGGCAGGGTCGGCAGCCCCAGCATTTT
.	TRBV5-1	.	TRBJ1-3	CASSSFSGNTIYF	TGCGCCAGCAGCTCTTTCTCTGGAAACACCATATATTTT
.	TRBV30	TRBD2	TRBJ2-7	CAWNSGVTYEQYF	TGTGCCTGGAATAGCGGGGTAACCTACGAGCAGTACTTC
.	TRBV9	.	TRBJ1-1	CASSPRTEATEAFF	TGTGCCAGCAGCCCCCGGACAGAGGCCACTGAAGCTTTCTTT
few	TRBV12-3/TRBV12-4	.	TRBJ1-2	CASSLAGYGYTF	TGTGCCAGCAGTTTGGCAGGTTACGGCTACACCTTC
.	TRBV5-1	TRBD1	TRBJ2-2	CASSARRQGNTGELFF	TGCGCCAGCAGCGCCCGAAGACAGGGTAACACCGGGGAGCTGTTTTTT
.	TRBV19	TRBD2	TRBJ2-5	CASSMTSGRREAQYF	TGTGCCAGTAGTATGACTAGCGGGAGAAGGGAGGCCCAGTACTTC
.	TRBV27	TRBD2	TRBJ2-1	CASRGLAVSIEQFF	TGTGCCAGCAGGGGACTAGCCGTATCTATTGAGCAGTTCTTC
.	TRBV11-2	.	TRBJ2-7	CASRSLKEGKRDEQYF	TGTGCCAGCAGGTCACTTAAGGAGGGGAAGCGGGACGAGCAGTACTTC